The rows below give T cell receptor beta chains drawn from one sample of a study of blood T cell repertoires in COVID-19. TCRdb keeps only in-frame clones here, not all; method: immunoSEQ multiplex PCR. Of more than 300,000 clones in the sample, 80% to 90% are singletons; the top ten hold 6% to 7%. Sequenced material: peripheral blood. The receptors derive from a woman in her fifties or sixties with COVID-19, enrolled during active disease. Each CDR3 is given with its conserved first and last residue. The D gene is left open where the match is weak. A row's size may be missing; if present it is once, few, many or a size class.

J gene: TRBJ2-1; D gene: NA; clone size: NA; V gene: TRBV4-1; CDR3 length: 15; CDR3 protein: CASSQVRGRNNEQFF; CDR3 DNA: TGCGCCAGCAGCCAAGTTCGGGGTAGAAACAATGAGCAGTTCTTC
J gene: TRBJ1-1; D gene: NA; clone size: NA; V gene: TRBV6-5; CDR3 length: 13; CDR3 protein: CASSYRSNTEAFF; CDR3 DNA: TGTGCCAGCAGTTATCGGTCGAACACTGAAGCTTTCTTT
J gene: TRBJ1-2; D gene: NA; clone size: NA; V gene: TRBV30; CDR3 length: 13; CDR3 protein: CAWIAAQGGGYTF; CDR3 DNA: TGTGCCTGGATTGCGGCGCAGGGAGGTGGCTACACCTTC
J gene: TRBJ2-7; D gene: TRBD1; clone size: NA; V gene: TRBV19; CDR3 length: 14; CDR3 protein: CASSPRTGPYEQYF; CDR3 DNA: TGTGCCAGTAGTCCCCGGACAGGGCCCTACGAGCAGTACTTC
J gene: TRBJ2-7; D gene: TRBD1; clone size: NA; V gene: TRBV5-1; CDR3 length: 13; CDR3 protein: CASSLEGAHEQYF; CDR3 DNA: TGCGCCAGCAGCTTGGAGGGGGCCCACGAGCAGTACTTC
J gene: TRBJ2-1; D gene: TRBD2; clone size: NA; V gene: TRBV7-6; CDR3 length: 15; CDR3 protein: CASSSGLADYNEQFF; CDR3 DNA: TGTGCCAGCAGCTCGGGACTAGCGGACTACAATGAGCAGTTCTTC
J gene: TRBJ1-6; D gene: NA; clone size: NA; V gene: TRBV11-3; CDR3 length: 16; CDR3 protein: CASSLGGGGGNSPLHF; CDR3 DNA: TGTGCCAGCAGCTTAGGGGGGGGAGGCGGAAATTCACCCCTCCACTTT
J gene: TRBJ2-1; D gene: NA; clone size: NA; V gene: TRBV27; CDR3 length: 11; CDR3 protein: CASSSTSRKFF; CDR3 DNA: TGTGCCAGCAGTTCGACTAGTAGAAAGTTCTTC
J gene: TRBJ1-1; D gene: NA; clone size: NA; V gene: TRBV7-3; CDR3 length: 13; CDR3 protein: CASRLDRNTEAFF; CDR3 DNA: TGTGCCAGCAGGCTGGACAGGAACACTGAAGCTTTCTTT
J gene: TRBJ2-5; D gene: NA; clone size: NA; V gene: TRBV6-6; CDR3 length: 14; CDR3 protein: CAARDTLYQETQYF; CDR3 DNA: TGTGCTGCCCGGGACACCCTATACCAAGAGACCCAGTACTTC
J gene: TRBJ2-1; D gene: NA; clone size: NA; V gene: TRBV6-2/TRBV6-3; CDR3 length: 11; CDR3 protein: CASSYPNEQFF; CDR3 DNA: TGTGCCAGCAGTTACCCGAATGAGCAGTTCTTC
J gene: TRBJ1-1; D gene: NA; clone size: NA; V gene: TRBV7-9; CDR3 length: 15; CDR3 protein: CASSLGGHRNTEAFF; CDR3 DNA: TGTGCCAGCAGCTTAGGGGGCCACAGGAACACTGAAGCTTTCTTT
J gene: TRBJ1-1; D gene: NA; clone size: NA; V gene: TRBV19; CDR3 length: 13; CDR3 protein: CASSILGGTEAFF; CDR3 DNA: TGTGCCAGTAGTATACTGGGGGGCACTGAAGCTTTCTTT
J gene: TRBJ1-5; D gene: NA; clone size: NA; V gene: TRBV14; CDR3 length: 13; CDR3 protein: CASSPYAAAPQHF; CDR3 DNA: TGTGCCAGCAGCCCCTACGCGGCGGCGCCCCAGCATTTT
J gene: TRBJ2-5; D gene: TRBD2; clone size: NA; V gene: TRBV4-1; CDR3 length: 16; CDR3 protein: CASNSGLAGSLETQYF; CDR3 DNA: TGCGCCAGCAACAGTGGACTAGCGGGATCTTTAGAGACCCAGTACTTC
J gene: TRBJ1-2; D gene: TRBD1; clone size: NA; V gene: TRBV7-9; CDR3 length: 14; CDR3 protein: CASSILDRPHGYTF; CDR3 DNA: TGTGCCAGCAGCATTTTGGACAGGCCCCATGGCTACACCTTC
J gene: TRBJ1-5; D gene: NA; clone size: NA; V gene: TRBV2; CDR3 length: 17; CDR3 protein: CASSATWGGQINQPQHF; CDR3 DNA: TGTGCCAGCAGTGCTACCTGGGGGGGCCAAATCAATCAGCCCCAGCATTTT
J gene: TRBJ1-4; D gene: NA; clone size: once; V gene: TRBV5-1; CDR3 length: 16; CDR3 protein: CASSFRGSGGNEKLFF; CDR3 DNA: TGCGCCAGCAGCTTCCGGGGTAGCGGTGGTAATGAAAAACTGTTTTTT
J gene: TRBJ1-1; D gene: TRBD1; clone size: NA; V gene: TRBV19; CDR3 length: 12; CDR3 protein: CASSFGQEGAFF; CDR3 DNA: TGTGCCAGTAGTTTCGGACAGGAGGGGGCTTTCTTT
J gene: TRBJ2-7; D gene: NA; clone size: NA; V gene: TRBV6-6; CDR3 length: 14; CDR3 protein: CASSLAGKSYEQYF; CDR3 DNA: TGTGCCAGCAGTTTAGCAGGGAAATCCTACGAGCAGTACTTC
J gene: TRBJ1-5; D gene: NA; clone size: NA; V gene: TRBV24-1; CDR3 length: 15; CDR3 protein: CATSDSGSSNQPQHF; CDR3 DNA: TGTGCCACCAGTGATTCGGGGAGTAGCAATCAGCCCCAGCATTTT
J gene: TRBJ2-2; D gene: TRBD1; clone size: NA; V gene: TRBV24-1; CDR3 length: 15; CDR3 protein: CATSDRTGKVGELFF; CDR3 DNA: TGTGCCACCAGTGACCGGACAGGGAAGGTCGGGGAGCTGTTTTTT
J gene: TRBJ1-1; D gene: NA; clone size: NA; V gene: TRBV11-2; CDR3 length: 13; CDR3 protein: CASSPRPGLKAFF; CDR3 DNA: TGTGCCAGCAGCCCCCGACCAGGCCTCAAAGCTTTCTTT
J gene: TRBJ2-7; D gene: NA; clone size: NA; V gene: TRBV7-6; CDR3 length: 17; CDR3 protein: CASSSTPGQFRGAEQYF; CDR3 DNA: TGTGCCAGCAGCTCTACCCCTGGACAGTTTAGGGGAGCCGAGCAGTACTTC
J gene: TRBJ2-1; D gene: TRBD2; clone size: NA; V gene: TRBV29-1; CDR3 length: 15; CDR3 protein: CSVGLLAGGYNEQFF; CDR3 DNA: TGCAGCGTTGGCCTCCTAGCGGGAGGCTACAATGAGCAGTTCTTC
J gene: TRBJ1-5; D gene: TRBD1; clone size: NA; V gene: TRBV19; CDR3 length: 15; CDR3 protein: CASSMGQGGNQPQHF; CDR3 DNA: TGTGCCAGTAGTATGGGACAGGGCGGCAATCAGCCCCAGCATTTT
J gene: TRBJ1-1; D gene: TRBD1; clone size: NA; V gene: TRBV30; CDR3 length: 15; CDR3 protein: CAWSVVDRGHTEAFF; CDR3 DNA: TGTGCCTGGAGTGTAGTTGACAGGGGGCACACTGAAGCTTTCTTT
J gene: TRBJ2-1; D gene: TRBD2; clone size: NA; V gene: TRBV30; CDR3 length: 16; CDR3 protein: CAWRKQGRAGYNEQFF; CDR3 DNA: TGTGCCTGGAGAAAACAAGGGAGGGCCGGCTACAATGAGCAGTTCTTC
J gene: TRBJ2-1; D gene: NA; clone size: NA; V gene: TRBV24-1; CDR3 length: 16; CDR3 protein: CATSDLVAATYNEQFF; CDR3 DNA: TGTGCCACCAGTGATTTGGTAGCGGCGACCTACAATGAGCAGTTCTTC
J gene: TRBJ1-3; D gene: NA; clone size: NA; V gene: TRBV10-1; CDR3 length: 14; CDR3 protein: CASSVTGPGNTIYF; CDR3 DNA: TGCGCCAGCAGTGTGACTGGCCCTGGAAACACCATATATTTT
J gene: TRBJ2-7; D gene: TRBD2; clone size: NA; V gene: TRBV25-1; CDR3 length: 13; CDR3 protein: CASSTSGFYEQYF; CDR3 DNA: TGTGCCAGCAGTACTAGCGGGTTCTACGAGCAGTACTTC
J gene: TRBJ2-3; D gene: NA; clone size: once; V gene: TRBV21-1; CDR3 length: 17; CDR3 protein: CASSNIFTGLVTDTQYF; CDR3 DNA: TGTGCCAGCAGCAATATCTTTACGGGACTAGTAACAGATACGCAGTATTTT
J gene: TRBJ1-4; D gene: NA; clone size: once; V gene: TRBV5-1; CDR3 length: 15; CDR3 protein: CASTFQDPRGEKLFF; CDR3 DNA: TGCGCCAGCACCTTCCAGGACCCTCGGGGTGAAAAACTGTTTTTT
J gene: TRBJ1-2; D gene: NA; clone size: NA; V gene: TRBV29-1; CDR3 length: 11; CDR3 protein: CSVGTDYGYTF; CDR3 DNA: TGCAGCGTTGGGACAGACTATGGCTACACCTTC
J gene: TRBJ1-2; D gene: NA; clone size: NA; V gene: TRBV29-1; CDR3 length: 14; CDR3 protein: CSAIHGQSGSGYTF; CDR3 DNA: TGCAGCGCCATCCACGGACAGTCGGGGAGTGGCTACACCTTC
J gene: TRBJ2-7; D gene: TRBD2; clone size: NA; V gene: TRBV4-2; CDR3 length: 13; CDR3 protein: CASGTSGRYEQYF; CDR3 DNA: TGTGCCAGCGGCACTAGCGGACGCTACGAGCAGTACTTC
J gene: TRBJ2-7; D gene: TRBD2; clone size: NA; V gene: TRBV6-2/TRBV6-3; CDR3 length: 19; CDR3 protein: CASSRPGLAGAPLYYEQYF; CDR3 DNA: TGTGCCAGCAGTCGCCCTGGACTAGCGGGAGCCCCCCTATACTACGAGCAGTACTTC
J gene: TRBJ2-7; D gene: TRBD1; clone size: few; V gene: TRBV5-4; CDR3 length: 12; CDR3 protein: CASSPDRGKQYF; CDR3 DNA: TGTGCCAGCAGCCCGGACAGGGGGAAGCAGTACTTC
J gene: TRBJ1-1; D gene: NA; clone size: NA; V gene: TRBV28; CDR3 length: 13; CDR3 protein: CASSLSLNTEAFF; CDR3 DNA: TGTGCCAGCAGTTTATCCTTGAACACTGAAGCTTTCTTT
J gene: TRBJ2-1; D gene: TRBD1; clone size: NA; V gene: TRBV30; CDR3 length: 15; CDR3 protein: CAWSGMTGSIDEQFF; CDR3 DNA: TGTGCCTGGAGTGGGATGACAGGGTCAATTGATGAGCAGTTCTTC
J gene: TRBJ2-1; D gene: TRBD2; clone size: once; V gene: TRBV7-6; CDR3 length: 15; CDR3 protein: CASSSCQREIDEQFF; CDR3 DNA: TGTGCCAGCAGCTCCTGCCAGCGGGAGATCGATGAGCAGTTCTTC
J gene: TRBJ1-1; D gene: TRBD1; clone size: once; V gene: TRBV7-8; CDR3 length: 20; CDR3 protein: CASSPRRAGQGLILNTEAFF; CDR3 DNA: TGTGCCAGCAGCCCGAGGAGAGCGGGACAGGGCCTCATTCTGAACACTGAAGCTTTCTTT
J gene: TRBJ2-7; D gene: NA; clone size: NA; V gene: TRBV30; CDR3 length: 13; CDR3 protein: CAWSLGGSYEQYF; CDR3 DNA: TGTGCCTGGAGTCTAGGAGGCTCCTACGAGCAGTACTTC
J gene: TRBJ2-6; D gene: TRBD2; clone size: NA; V gene: TRBV14; CDR3 length: 17; CDR3 protein: CASSPLAGWEGANVLTF; CDR3 DNA: TGTGCCAGCAGCCCTCTAGCGGGATGGGAGGGGGCCAACGTCCTGACTTTC
J gene: TRBJ2-7; D gene: TRBD2; clone size: NA; V gene: TRBV3-1/TRBV3-2; CDR3 length: 15; CDR3 protein: CASSARLAGSYEQYF; CDR3 DNA: TGTGCCAGCAGCGCACGACTAGCGGGCTCCTACGAGCAGTACTTC
J gene: TRBJ2-1; D gene: NA; clone size: NA; V gene: TRBV3-1/TRBV3-2; CDR3 length: 11; CDR3 protein: CASSLNNEQFF; CDR3 DNA: TGTGCCAGCAGCCTAAACAATGAGCAGTTCTTC
J gene: TRBJ2-5; D gene: NA; clone size: NA; V gene: TRBV23-1; CDR3 length: 17; CDR3 protein: CASSHGGPRDDQETQYF; CDR3 DNA: TGCGCCAGCAGTCATGGTGGGCCGCGGGACGACCAAGAGACCCAGTACTTC
J gene: TRBJ1-5; D gene: TRBD1; clone size: NA; V gene: TRBV24-1; CDR3 length: 21; CDR3 protein: CATSDWTEDRGRIRVNQPQHF; CDR3 DNA: TGTGCCACCAGTGATTGGACGGAGGACAGGGGCCGAATAAGAGTCAATCAGCCCCAGCATTTT
J gene: TRBJ1-1; D gene: NA; clone size: NA; V gene: TRBV7-6; CDR3 length: 17; CDR3 protein: CASSPAEPGNMNTEAFF; CDR3 DNA: TGTGCCAGCAGCCCCGCGGAGCCGGGAAACATGAACACTGAAGCTTTCTTT
J gene: TRBJ2-5; D gene: NA; clone size: NA; V gene: TRBV30; CDR3 length: 14; CDR3 protein: CAWSPNGRGAAQYF; CDR3 DNA: TGTGCCTGGAGTCCAAATGGGAGGGGGGCGGCCCAGTACTTC
J gene: TRBJ2-2; D gene: NA; clone size: NA; V gene: TRBV21-1; CDR3 length: 16; CDR3 protein: CASSKLAGGCTGELFF; CDR3 DNA: TGTGCCAGCAGCAAACTAGCGGGAGGATGCACCGGGGAGCTGTTTTTT
J gene: TRBJ2-1; D gene: TRBD1; clone size: NA; V gene: TRBV11-3; CDR3 length: 15; CDR3 protein: CASSFDRGSYNEQFF; CDR3 DNA: TGTGCCAGCAGCTTCGACAGGGGCTCCTACAATGAGCAGTTCTTC
J gene: TRBJ2-1; D gene: TRBD2; clone size: NA; V gene: TRBV29-1; CDR3 length: 16; CDR3 protein: CSAGTLAGVIRNEQFF; CDR3 DNA: TGCAGCGCCGGAACGTTAGCGGGAGTCATAAGGAATGAGCAGTTCTTC
J gene: TRBJ1-2; D gene: TRBD1; clone size: NA; V gene: TRBV6-2/TRBV6-3; CDR3 length: 18; CDR3 protein: CASSTRDRDLTRFSGYTF; CDR3 DNA: TGTGCCAGCAGTACCCGGGACAGGGATCTGACCCGTTTTAGTGGCTACACCTTC
J gene: TRBJ2-4; D gene: NA; clone size: NA; V gene: TRBV5-1; CDR3 length: 14; CDR3 protein: CASSSSLAKNIQYF; CDR3 DNA: TGCGCCAGCAGTTCGTCTTTAGCGAAAAACATTCAGTACTTC
J gene: TRBJ2-2; D gene: NA; clone size: NA; V gene: TRBV7-9; CDR3 length: 11; CDR3 protein: CASSFRGELFF; CDR3 DNA: TGTGCCAGCAGCTTTCGCGGGGAGCTGTTTTTT
J gene: TRBJ2-7; D gene: NA; clone size: once; V gene: TRBV7-3; CDR3 length: 13; CDR3 protein: CASSSDGQSGQYF; CDR3 DNA: TGTGCCAGCAGCTCCGACGGACAGTCGGGGCAGTACTTC
J gene: TRBJ1-4; D gene: NA; clone size: NA; V gene: TRBV19; CDR3 length: 12; CDR3 protein: CASGQINEKLFF; CDR3 DNA: TGTGCCAGCGGACAGATTAATGAAAAACTGTTTTTT
J gene: TRBJ2-1; D gene: TRBD2; clone size: NA; V gene: TRBV13; CDR3 length: 17; CDR3 protein: CASSLVLAQSSYNEQFF; CDR3 DNA: TGTGCCAGCAGCTTAGTACTAGCGCAGAGCTCCTACAATGAGCAGTTCTTC
J gene: TRBJ1-2; D gene: TRBD1; clone size: NA; V gene: TRBV29-1; CDR3 length: 12; CDR3 protein: CSAVTGDYGYTF; CDR3 DNA: TGCAGCGCCGTGACAGGGGACTATGGCTACACCTTC